The 27 T cell receptor beta chains below were found in one sample sequenced in a study of human T cells and chemical hapten exposure. TCRdb analysed the RACE reads with MiXCR anew, one entry per CDR3 protein. The data show approximately 260,000 distinct CDR3 sequences, around 9.3% seen once. The time point is: pre-sensitization, week 0. Treatment meaning: therapeutic diphenylcyclopropenone sensitization with weekly scalp DPC. This specimen was whole blood, taken in connection with sensitization to the hapten diphenylcyclopropenone (DPC). Source of these receptors: a woman aged 40 to 50 with alopecia areata. Some clones in this sample may be carry-over from other donors' samples.

This clonotype occurred a few times. The chain has TRBV9 and TRBJ1-4; 7 nucleotides agree with TRBD1. The V and J ends lost 4 bases and 5 bases, in that order; junction bases with no gene match: 5. Germline V CDR1 and CDR2: SGDLS, YYNGEE. The CDR3 is 14 amino acids. This CDR3 reads CASSPGTENEKLFF. The CDR3 DNA follows: TGTGCCAGCAGCCCCGGGACAGAGAATGAAAAACTGTTTTTT.

This clonotype was counted a few times. The chain couples TRBV27 to TRBJ2-5; no definite D call. Germline V gene data show CDR1 as MNHEY and CDR2 as SMNVEV (reference sequence). The CDR3 covers 13 residues. V shed 5 bases and J shed 1 base, with 8 bases lying between them. The CDR3 bases are TGTGCCAGCAGTGTGACTGGCCAAGAGACCCAGTACTTC. It encodes CASSVTGQETQYF.

The table lists this clonotype with many counts. V is TRBV18 and J is TRBJ2-1; the match to TRBD2 covers 8 bases. Germline V gene lookup returns CDR1 KGHSH and CDR2 LQKENI. The CDR3 covers 15 residues. Trimming cost V 5 bases and J 2 bases; bases outside gene matches: 5. As DNA, the CDR3 is TGTGCCAGCTCAGTAACTAGCGGTACCTACAATGAGCAGTTCTTC. Its protein is CASSVTSGTYNEQFF.

There are many counts of this clonotype. This chain connects TRBV29-1 to TRBJ1-1, with TRBD1 identical over 7 bases. Germline V gives CDR1 SQVTM, CDR2 ANQGSEA. The CDR3 runs 10 residues. J was trimmed by 9 bases and V by 6 bases; bases with no gene match: 4. The CDR3 spells CSVDRLQAFF. In DNA form, the CDR3 reads TGCAGCGTGGACAGGCTCCAAGCTTTCTTT.

This clonotype has a count of ten or more. The chain recombines TRBV28 with TRBJ2-7; 8 nucleotides agree with TRBD1. The CDR3 spans 14 residues. Germline trimming cut 3 bases from V and 1 base from J; bases unmatched to any gene: 2. The V gene's germline CDR1 is MDHEN and CDR2 SYDVKM. CDR3 nucleotide sequence: TGTGCCAGCAGTTTCCGGGACAGGTCCTACGAGCAGTACTTC. Its protein is CASSFRDRSYEQYF.

The V and J genes are TRBV7-2 and TRBJ1-4, with D possibly matching TRBD1 (6 bases). From germline, CDR1 is SGHTA and CDR2 FQGNSA. The CDR3 runs 15 residues. V was cut by 1 base and J by 8 bases, with 14 bases left in between. The CDR3 loop reads CASSLGTAETEKLFF. CDR3 nucleotide sequence: TGTGCCAGCAGCTTAGGGACAGCCGAAACAGAAAAACTGTTTTTT.

There are a few counts of this clonotype. The chain combines TRBV7-9 with TRBJ2-3, with D perhaps matching TRBD2 (6 bases). The germline V gene has CDR1 SEHNR and CDR2 FQNEAQ (reference sequence). V shed 2 bases and J shed 4 bases, with 22 bases lying between them. This CDR3 has 18 amino acids. The CDR3 coding sequence is TGTGCCAGCAGCTTATTCCCTTCCCACTCGGGAGCCCCAGATACGCAGTATTTT. Translation gives CASSLFPSHSGAPDTQYF.

This clonotype was seen a handful of times. Just one base apart from a much larger clone, this may be a read error. The chain uses TRBV4-2 and TRBJ1-2; TRBD1 matches 8 bases. The germline gives CDR1 LGHNA, CDR2 YNFKEQ. J lost 3 bases, V lost 4 bases, and 1 base had no gene match. The CDR3 loop spans 13 amino acids. The CDR3 loop reads CASSPTGDYGYTF. CDR3 nucleotides: TGTGCCAGCAGCCCGACAGGGGACTATGGCTACACCTTC.

The table lists this clonotype with a few counts. The chain combines TRBV20-1 with TRBJ1-2; D is unresolved. The CDR3 is made up of 13 amino acids. Trimming cost V 5 bases and J 4 bases, with 14 bases left between them. The germline V gene has CDR1 DFQATT and CDR2 SNEGSKA (reference sequence). The DNA of the CDR3 is TGCAGTGCTGGTCGAGGTGGCGGCTATGGCTACACCTTC. Protein product: CSAGRGGGYGYTF.

This clonotype was seen only a few times. This chain uses TRBV28 with TRBJ2-2, with D tentatively TRBD2 (5 bases). Germline V gene data show CDR1 as MDHEN and CDR2 as SYDVKM. The CDR3 loop spans 15 amino acids. V lost 1 base and J 7 bases, leaving 13 bases between the germline ends. The CDR3 region has the DNA TGTGCCAGCAGTTTATCCCGGGTTGCGGGCGGGGAGCTGTTTTTT. Protein: CASSLSRVAGGELFF. The full variable domain, its missing parts supplied by reference TRBV28 and TRBJ2-2, is DVKVTQSSRYLVKRTGEKVFLECVQDMDHENMFWYRQDPGLGLRLIYFSYDVKMKEKGDIPEGYSVSREKKERFSLILESASTNQTSMYLCASSLSRVAGGELFFGEGSRLTVL.

V gene TRBV29-1 combines with J gene TRBJ1-5; TRBD1 is a possible D gene (5 bases). V dropped 4 bases and J dropped 3 bases, with 10 bases sitting between them. In germline, CDR1 is SQVTM, CDR2 ANQGSEA. The CDR3 spans 13 residues. The DNA for the CDR3 is TGCAGCGTTGGACAGAACCCCAATCAGCCCCAGCATTTT. It encodes CSVGQNPNQPQHF. The variable domain in full, completed from reference TRBV29-1 and TRBJ1-5, reads SAVISQKPSRDICQRGTSLTIQCQVDSQVTMMFWYRQQPGQSLTLIATANQGSEATYESGFVIDKFPISRPNLTFSTLTVSNMSPEDSSIYLCSVGQNPNQPQHFGDGTRLSIL.

The V call is TRBV11-3, the J call TRBJ2-7; D tentatively reads TRBD1 or TRBD2 (5 bases each). The CDR3 is made up of 17 amino acids. Trimming removed 1 base at V and 5 bases at J, with 21 bases between. The germline gives CDR1 SGHNT, CDR2 YENEEA. CDR3 bases: TGTGCCAGCAGCTTAGCTCCTCCTCTGGGGGATCAGAACGAGCAGTACTTC. It specifies CASSLAPPLGDQNEQYF.

This clonotype has just a few counts. The chain recombines TRBV7-8 with TRBJ2-7, with 9 bases identical to TRBD1. CDR3 size: 14 residues. V was pared by 5 bases and J by 4 bases, with 6 bases of the junction left unmatched. The V gene's germline CDR1 is SGHVS and CDR2 FQNEAQ. CDR3 DNA sequence: TGTGCCAGCAGCACACAGGGGGCACAGTACGAGCAGTACTTC. It is translated as CASSTQGAQYEQYF.

This clonotype was counted many times. CDR3 coding DNA: TGCAGCGTTTCTGACAGGCTAGCCAAAAACATTCAGTACTTC. This encodes CSVSDRLAKNIQYF. The V call is TRBV29-1, the J call TRBJ2-4; tentative D call: TRBD1 (6 bases). The germline V and J ends were trimmed by 5 bases and 0 bases, with 11 bases remaining between them. Per the germline V gene, CDR1 is SQVTM and CDR2 is ANQGSEA. The CDR3 loop spans 14 amino acids.

V gene TRBV6-2 or TRBV6-3 combines with J gene TRBJ2-7; D not certain. Between the trimmed V and J ends, which lost 5 bases and 9 bases, there was a span of 14 bases. The germline V gene encodes CDR1 MNHEY and CDR2 SVGEGT. This CDR3 is built from 12 residues. The CDR3 protein is CASSLPGARQYF. CDR3 coding DNA: TGTGCCAGCAGTCTCCCGGGCGCCAGGCAGTACTTC.

The rearrangement uses TRBV3-1 and TRBJ1-5; a weak D match, TRBD1 (5 bases). V lost 5 bases and J lost 1, with 12 bases in between. The CDR3 runs to 15 residues. Germline V gene data show CDR1 as LGHDT and CDR2 as YNNKEL (reference sequence). CDR3 nucleotide sequence: TGTGCCAGCAGCGCGACCCGGGGGAGCAATCAGCCCCAGCATTTT. This translates into CASSATRGSNQPQHF. The variable domain in full, completed from reference TRBV3-1 and TRBJ1-5, reads DTAVSQTPKYLVTQMGNDKSIKCEQNLGHDTMYWYKQDSKKFLKIMFSYNNKELIINETVPNRFSPKSPDKAHLNLHINSLELGDSAVYFCASSATRGSNQPQHFGDGTRLSIL.

This clonotype was observed a handful of times. V and J are TRBV20-1 and TRBJ1-2; 9 nucleotides match TRBD1. The CDR3 extends over 15 amino acids. The germline V gene encodes CDR1 DFQATT and CDR2 SNEGSKA (reference sequence). Unmatched junction bases numbered 9, after V lost 3 bases and J lost 4 bases. The CDR3: CSASEGTGSLYGYTF. The CDR3 DNA is TGCAGTGCTAGCGAAGGGACAGGGAGTCTCTATGGCTACACCTTC.

The V call is TRBV7-2, the J call TRBJ2-3; 7 nucleotides agree with TRBD2. The J segment lost 9 bases and the V segment lost 5 bases, leaving 11 bases of the junction unmatched. CDR1 and CDR2 (germline): SGHTA, FQGNSA. The CDR3 sequence is 14 residues long. CDR3 sequence: CASSPGSPGGTQYF. In DNA form, the CDR3 reads TGTGCCAGCAGCCCCGGGAGTCCGGGGGGAACGCAGTATTTT.

The chain is built from TRBV20-1 and TRBJ2-5; tentative D call: TRBD2 (6 bases). Germline V gene data show CDR1 as DFQATT and CDR2 as SNEGSKA (reference sequence). Trimming cost V 6 bases and J 1 base, with 6 bases left between them. The CDR3 is made up of 11 amino acids. CDR3 protein: CSAGGQETQYF. The CDR3 DNA follows: TGCAGTGCGGGGGGCCAAGAGACCCAGTACTTC.

The chain employs TRBV20-1 and TRBJ1-1, with a weak D call TRBD1 (6 bases). CDR1 and CDR2 from the germline V gene are DFQATT and SNEGSKA (reference sequence). With 5 bases removed from V and 5 bases from J, the gap between germline ends came to 12 bases. The length of the CDR3 is 12 residues. CDR3 region: CSAYRAGTEAFF. Written as DNA, the CDR3 is TGCAGTGCTTACAGGGCCGGGACTGAAGCTTTCTTT.

The chain recombines TRBV7-9 with TRBJ1-5; the D is unclear. From germline, CDR1 is SEHNR and CDR2 FQNEAQ (reference sequence). The CDR3 contains 14 residues. Trimming left V 2 bases short and J 0 bases short, with 5 bases between. CDR3 DNA: TGTGCCAGCAGCTTAATTCATAGCAATCAGCCCCAGCATTTT. It encodes CASSLIHSNQPQHF.

The rearrangement uses TRBV3-1 and TRBJ1-5; unclear D gene. Germline lookup yields CDR1 LGHDT and CDR2 YNNKEL (reference sequence). The CDR3 runs to 14 residues. Deletions cut 3 bases from V and 2 bases from J, with 8 bases between. In nucleotides, the CDR3 is TGTGCCAGCAGCCAGCGGGGTGGCAATCAGCCCCAGCATTTT. Protein sequence: CASSQRGGNQPQHF.

In regard to this clonotype: Just one base apart from a much larger clone, this may be a read error. V is TRBV6-2 or TRBV6-3 and J is TRBJ2-5, with TRBD1 matching 7 bases. This CDR3 is built from 13 residues. CDR1 is MNHEY and CDR2 is SVGEGT in the germline V gene. The CDR3 bases are TGTGCCAGCAGTTCGGGACAGTTCAAGACCCGGTACTTC. Amino acids: CASSSGQFKTRYF.

In its sample, this clonotype was seen a few times. V usage is TRBV28 and J usage is TRBJ1-1; the D gene is possibly TRBD1 (5 bases). Per the germline V gene, CDR1 is MDHEN and CDR2 is SYDVKM. CDR3 size: 14 residues. Trimming stripped 5 bases from V and 3 bases from J, with 13 bases between. The CDR3 DNA is TGTGCCAGCAGTCGAATGGGGCCCCACACTGAAGCTTTCTTT. Amino acid sequence: CASSRMGPHTEAFF. Full variable domain (missing parts from reference TRBV28 and TRBJ1-1): DVKVTQSSRYLVKRTGEKVFLECVQDMDHENMFWYRQDPGLGLRLIYFSYDVKMKEKGDIPEGYSVSREKKERFSLILESASTNQTSMYLCASSRMGPHTEAFFGQGTRLTVV.

This clonotype was seen more than once but under ten times. Relative to the germline gene, one junction end is altered; a read error may explain this. The chain links TRBV5-6 to TRBJ2-1, with 10 positions matching TRBD1. Germline CDR1 and CDR2: SGHDT and YYEEEE. The length of the CDR3 is 15 residues. This CDR3 reads CVSSKTGGGYNEQFF. CDR3 DNA: TGTGTCAGCAGCAAGACAGGGGGCGGCTACAATGAGCAGTTCTTC.

The CDR3 protein is CASSWGEQGDQPQHF. CDR3 nucleotides: TGTGCCAGCAGTTGGGGGGAACAGGGAGATCAGCCCCAGCATTTT. The chain links TRBV12-3 or TRBV12-4 to TRBJ1-5; perhaps TRBD1 as D (6 bases). The germline V and J ends were trimmed by 4 bases and 5 bases, with 15 bases remaining between them. This CDR3 spans 15 amino acids.

This clonotype was detected a few times. The chain carries TRBV9 and TRBJ2-4, with 10 nucleotides matching TRBD1. The J segment lost 7 bases and the V segment lost 4 bases, leaving 11 bases of the junction unmatched. Per the germline V gene, CDR1 is SGDLS and CDR2 is YYNGEE. The CDR3 length is 16 residues. The DNA of the CDR3 is TGTGCCAGCAGCCCAGCCCCCACGGACAGGGGGAACATTCAGTACTTC. Amino acids: CASSPAPTDRGNIQYF.